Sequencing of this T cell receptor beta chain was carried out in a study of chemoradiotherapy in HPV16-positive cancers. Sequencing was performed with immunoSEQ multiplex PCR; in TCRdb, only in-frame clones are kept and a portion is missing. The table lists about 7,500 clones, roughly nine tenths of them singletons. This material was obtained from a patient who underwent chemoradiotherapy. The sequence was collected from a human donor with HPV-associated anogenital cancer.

Here the CDR3 DNA reads TGTGCCTGGAGTATCCCCCCCGGGGCCCGTCAGCCCCAGCATTTT. Protein: CAWSIPPGARQPQHF. The chain recombines TRBV30 with TRBJ1-5; D may be TRBD1 (5 bases). Per the germline V gene, CDR1 is GTSNPN and CDR2 is SVGIG (reference sequence). Trimming pared 2 bases from V and 6 bases from J, leaving 17 bases between. The CDR3 has 15 residues.